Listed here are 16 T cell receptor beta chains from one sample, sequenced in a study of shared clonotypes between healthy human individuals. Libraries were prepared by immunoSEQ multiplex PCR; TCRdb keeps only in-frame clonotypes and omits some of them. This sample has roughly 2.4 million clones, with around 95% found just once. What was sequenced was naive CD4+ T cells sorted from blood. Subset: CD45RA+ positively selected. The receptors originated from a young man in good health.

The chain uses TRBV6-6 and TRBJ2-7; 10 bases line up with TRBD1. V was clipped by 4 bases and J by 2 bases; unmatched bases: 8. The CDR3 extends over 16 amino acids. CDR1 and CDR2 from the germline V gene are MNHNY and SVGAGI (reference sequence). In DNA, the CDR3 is TGTGCCAGCAGTTTCACCACCGGGACAGGGGCCTACGAGCAGTACTTC. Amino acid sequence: CASSFTTGTGAYEQYF.

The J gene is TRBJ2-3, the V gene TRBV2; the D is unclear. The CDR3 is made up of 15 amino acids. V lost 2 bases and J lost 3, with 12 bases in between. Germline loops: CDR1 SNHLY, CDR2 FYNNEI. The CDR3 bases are TGTGCCAGCAGTGAATCAGTAGTGGGAACAGATACGCAGTATTTT. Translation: CASSESVVGTDTQYF.

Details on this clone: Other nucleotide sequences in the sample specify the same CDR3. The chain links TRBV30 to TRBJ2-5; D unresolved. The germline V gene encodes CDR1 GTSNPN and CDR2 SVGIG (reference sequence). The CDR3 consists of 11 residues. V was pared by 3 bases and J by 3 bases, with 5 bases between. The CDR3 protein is CAWSQEETQYF. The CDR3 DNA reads TGTGCCTGGAGCCAGGAAGAGACCCAGTACTTC.

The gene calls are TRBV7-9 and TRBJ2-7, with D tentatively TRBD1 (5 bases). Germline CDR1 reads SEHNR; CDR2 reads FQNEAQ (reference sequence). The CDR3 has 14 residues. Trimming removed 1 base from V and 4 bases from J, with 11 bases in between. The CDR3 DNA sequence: TGTGCCAGCAGCTTAGGGACACGACCTTACGAGCAGTACTTC. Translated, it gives CASSLGTRPYEQYF.

This CDR3 reads CASSSLRGLPLHF. DNA for the CDR3: TGTGCCAGCAGTTCTCTCAGGGGGCTTCCCCTCCACTTT. The rearrangement uses TRBV27 and TRBJ1-6; 8 bases match TRBD1. Unmatched junction bases numbered 6, after V lost 4 bases and J lost 13 bases. The CDR3 has 13 residues. Germline values: CDR1 MNHEY, CDR2 SMNVEV (reference sequence).

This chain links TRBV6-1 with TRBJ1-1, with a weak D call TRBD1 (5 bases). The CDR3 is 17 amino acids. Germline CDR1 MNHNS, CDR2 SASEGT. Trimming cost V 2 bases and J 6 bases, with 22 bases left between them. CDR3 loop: CASSETWSRRGRAEAFF. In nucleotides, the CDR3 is TGTGCCAGCAGTGAAACGTGGAGTCGGAGGGGTAGAGCTGAAGCTTTCTTT.

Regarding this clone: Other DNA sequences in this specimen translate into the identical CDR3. CDR3 in amino acids: CASSRGTGSSYEQYF. The CDR3 nucleotides are TGTGCCAGCAGTCGAGGGACAGGAAGCTCCTACGAGCAGTACTTC. The gene calls are TRBV6-5 and TRBJ2-7; 8 bases align to TRBD1. In germline, CDR1 is MNHEY, CDR2 SVGAGI. V gave up 5 bases and J gave up 0 bases; unmatched junction bases: 6. The CDR3 covers 15 residues.

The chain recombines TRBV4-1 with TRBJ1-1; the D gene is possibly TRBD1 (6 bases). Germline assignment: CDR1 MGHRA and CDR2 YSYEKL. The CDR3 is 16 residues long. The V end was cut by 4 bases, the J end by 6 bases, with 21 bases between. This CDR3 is CASSPSNGKGEAEAFF. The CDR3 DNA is TGCGCCAGCAGCCCGTCGAATGGGAAGGGGGAGGCTGAAGCTTTCTTT.

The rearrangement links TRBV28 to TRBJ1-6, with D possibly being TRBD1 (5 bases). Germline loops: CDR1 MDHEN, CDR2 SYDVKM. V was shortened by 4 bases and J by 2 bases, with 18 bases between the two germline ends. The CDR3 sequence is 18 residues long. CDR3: CASSWGGRAVAYNSPLHF. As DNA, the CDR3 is TGTGCCAGCAGTTGGGGGGGGAGGGCAGTCGCCTATAATTCACCCCTCCACTTT.

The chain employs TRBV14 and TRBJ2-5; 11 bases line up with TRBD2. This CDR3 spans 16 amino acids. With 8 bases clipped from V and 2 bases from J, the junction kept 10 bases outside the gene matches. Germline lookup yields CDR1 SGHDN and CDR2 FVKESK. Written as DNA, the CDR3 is TGTGCCAGCTCCGGACTAGCGGGTTTGGCGCAAGAGACCCAGTACTTC. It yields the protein CASSGLAGLAQETQYF.

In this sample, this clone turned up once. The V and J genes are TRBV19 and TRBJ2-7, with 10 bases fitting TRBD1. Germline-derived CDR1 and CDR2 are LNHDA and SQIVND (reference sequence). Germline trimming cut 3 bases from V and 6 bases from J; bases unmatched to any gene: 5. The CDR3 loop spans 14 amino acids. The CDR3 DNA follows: TGTGCCAGTAGTATTGGACAGGGGGTTGGCGAGCAGTACTTC. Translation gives CASSIGQGVGEQYF.

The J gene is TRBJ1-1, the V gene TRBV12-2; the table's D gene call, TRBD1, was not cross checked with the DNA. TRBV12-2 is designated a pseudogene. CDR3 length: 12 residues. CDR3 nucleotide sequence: TGTGCAAGTCGCTTAGACAGCACTGAAGCTTTCTTT. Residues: CASRLDSTEAFF.

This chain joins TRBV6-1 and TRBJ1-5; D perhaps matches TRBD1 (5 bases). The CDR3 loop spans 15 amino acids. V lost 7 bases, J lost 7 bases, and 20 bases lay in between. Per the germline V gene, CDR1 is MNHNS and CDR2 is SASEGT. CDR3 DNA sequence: TGTGCCAGCAACCCCGGACGGGACGAGAGACAGCCCCAGCATTTT. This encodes CASNPGRDERQPQHF.

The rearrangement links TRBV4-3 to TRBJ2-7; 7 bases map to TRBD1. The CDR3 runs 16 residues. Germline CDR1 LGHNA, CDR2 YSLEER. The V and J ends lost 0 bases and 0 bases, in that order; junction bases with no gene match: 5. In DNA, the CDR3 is TGCGCCAGCAGCCAAGATTATGAGGGGGCCTCCTACGAGCAGTACTTC. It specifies CASSQDYEGASYEQYF.

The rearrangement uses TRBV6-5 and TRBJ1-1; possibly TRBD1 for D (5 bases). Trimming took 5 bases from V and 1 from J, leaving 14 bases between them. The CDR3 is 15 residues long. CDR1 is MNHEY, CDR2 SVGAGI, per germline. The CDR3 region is CASSPPGRANTEAFF. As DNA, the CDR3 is TGTGCCAGCAGTCCTCCCGGCAGGGCGAACACTGAAGCTTTCTTT.

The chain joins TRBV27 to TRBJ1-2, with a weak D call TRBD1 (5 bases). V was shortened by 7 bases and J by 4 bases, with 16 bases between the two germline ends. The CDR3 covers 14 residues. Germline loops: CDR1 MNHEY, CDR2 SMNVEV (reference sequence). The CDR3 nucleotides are TGTGCCAGCACCGGGACCGGAGGGGTCTATGGCTACACCTTC. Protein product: CASTGTGGVYGYTF.